This entry is about one TCR beta chain. Its antigen remains unidentified. The study made its TRB cDNA libraries by 5' RACE, adding UMI labels. TCRdb reprocessed the 5' RACE reads and keeps a single row for each CDR3 protein, giving no DNA. This repertoire includes over 8,000 distinct CDR3 sequences. These data originate in a study of CXCR3-negative and CXCR3-positive naive CD8 T cells. CDR3 length: 16 residues. CDR1 and CDR2 from the germline V gene are DFQATT and SNEGSKA (reference sequence). Notes on the study in general: After cryopreservation, CXCR3 expression dropped partially; most assays used fresh PBMCs.

The TCR was taken from a human donor in good health. Some clones in this sample may be carry-over from other donors' samples. The V and J genes are TRBV20-1 and TRBJ2-1; checking the TCRdb D call of TRBD1 is not possible without DNA. What was sequenced was naive CXCR3- CD8+ T cells from blood. This sample's subset: CD45RO-CCR7+CD27+CD95- naive CD8+ T cells lacking CXCR3 (TNR3-). CDR3 sequence reads: CSARPYDGGQPGEQFF.